The 29 T cell receptor beta chains reported below all come from one sample, sequenced in a study of read filtering for tumor transcriptome and immune sequencing. The library was built from about 370 ng RNA with molecular barcoded adaptors for alpha/delta and beta/gamma chains. TCRdb recomputed calls from the reads with MiXCR, one row per CDR3 protein. The sample has over 55,000 distinct CDR3 sequences; 14% are singletons. The sequenced sample consisted of a population of CD138-negative cells sorted from bone marrow. The source of these receptors is a donor over 35 with multiple myeloma.

This clonotype was picked up many times. V gene TRBV20-1 combines with J gene TRBJ2-1; the match to TRBD2 covers 9 bases. The CDR3 extends over 15 amino acids. Germline V lookup: CDR1 DFQATT, CDR2 SNEGSKA (reference sequence). V trimming: 8 bases; J trimming: 6 bases; junction bases outside the gene matches: 14. CDR3 nucleotides: TGCAGTCCAAGACAGCCCGGGCGGGAGGGCAATGAGCAGTTCTTC. This encodes CSPRQPGREGNEQFF.

Only a few counts were recorded for this clonotype. The chain recombines TRBV20-1 with TRBJ2-7; 7 bases are shared with TRBD2. The CDR3 contains 15 residues. CDR1 DFQATT and CDR2 SNEGSKA come from the germline V gene (reference sequence). V lost 0 bases to trimming and J lost 0 bases; unmatched junction nucleotides: 5. DNA of the CDR3: TGCAGTGCTAGAGACGAGGGAGGGAGCTCCTACGAGCAGTACTTC. Protein: CSARDEGGSSYEQYF.

This clonotype occurred many times. The chain couples TRBV29-1 to TRBJ1-1; 7 nucleotides agree with TRBD1. The CDR3 contains 11 residues. The trim removed 2 bases at V and 9 bases at J, leaving 3 bases unmatched. The germline CDR1 and CDR2 sequences are SQVTM and ANQGSEA. This CDR3 reads CSVEKGAKAFF. The CDR3 DNA is TGCAGCGTTGAAAAGGGGGCCAAAGCTTTCTTT.

In this sample, this clonotype turned up many times. This chain uses TRBV5-1 with TRBJ2-3; no clear D gene. This CDR3 region has 12 residues. The ends were cut back, 2 bases at V and 4 bases at J, with 5 bases in the middle. Germline V lookup: CDR1 SGHRS, CDR2 YFSETQ. CDR3 protein: CASSFTADTQYF. The CDR3 DNA follows: TGCGCCAGCAGCTTTACAGCAGATACGCAGTATTTT.

The table lists this clonotype with many counts. The chain is built from TRBV27 and TRBJ2-5; possible D gene TRBD2, 6 bases. Germline assignment: CDR1 MNHEY and CDR2 SMNVEV (reference sequence). Trimming stripped 6 bases from V and 2 bases from J, with 16 bases between. This CDR3 contains 15 residues. CDR3 nucleotide sequence: TGTGCCAGCAGCACTGGGGGGTGGGGTCAAGAGACCCAGTACTTC. Translating it yields CASSTGGWGQETQYF.

This clonotype came up many times. This rearrangement joins TRBV11-3 to TRBJ2-1; TRBD2 aligns across 9 bases. Germline lookup yields CDR1 SGHNT and CDR2 YENEEA. The CDR3 runs 14 residues. V shed 8 bases and J 5 bases; nucleotides not matched to a gene: 7. This CDR3 reads CASAAGGPNNEQFF. The DNA for the CDR3 is TGTGCCAGCGCGGCGGGAGGGCCGAACAATGAGCAGTTCTTC. Looking up the rest from reference TRBV11-3 and TRBJ2-1 gives the full variable domain: EAGVVQSPRYKIIEKKQPVAFWCNPISGHNTLYWYLQNLGQGPELLIRYENEEAVDDSQLPKDRFSAERLKGVDSTLKIQPAELGDSAVYLCASAAGGPNNEQFFGPGTRLTVL.

This clonotype came up many times. This sequence joins TRBV11-2 and TRBJ2-2; 12 positions agree with TRBD2. The ends lost 6 bases at V and 3 bases at J; junction bases unmatched: 20. CDR3 length equals 21 residues. Germline V lookup: CDR1 SGHAT, CDR2 FQNNGV. The CDR3 DNA follows: TGTGCCAGCAGGTCCCCCTGGGGGTCTAGCGGGAGGGCCTATTACACCGGGGAGCTGTTTTTT. Protein sequence: CASRSPWGSSGRAYYTGELFF.

This clonotype was counted at least ten times. The gene calls are TRBV20-1 and TRBJ2-5, with 7 positions matching TRBD2. Unmatched junction bases numbered 0, after V lost 1 base and J lost 4 bases. The CDR3 consists of 12 residues. CDR1 and CDR2 from the germline V gene are DFQATT and SNEGSKA (reference sequence). This CDR3 reads CSARAGGETQYF. As DNA, the CDR3 is TGCAGTGCTAGAGCGGGGGGAGAGACCCAGTACTTC.

In this sample, this clonotype turned up a few times. The genes are TRBV14 and TRBJ1-1, with a tentative D call TRBD1 (5 bases). The germline V gene has CDR1 SGHDN and CDR2 FVKESK. The CDR3 loop spans 19 amino acids. With 1 base removed from V and 0 bases from J, the gap between germline ends came to 21 bases. The CDR3 region has the DNA TGTGCCAGCAGCCAAGTGGGGATGAGCAGGGCCTTGATGAACACTGAAGCTTTCTTT. It yields the protein CASSQVGMSRALMNTEAFF.

Many counts were recorded for this clonotype. The chain has TRBV27 and TRBJ2-1; 16 bases are a match to TRBD2. Germline values: CDR1 MNHEY, CDR2 SMNVEV (reference sequence). The ends lost 7 bases at V and 3 bases at J; junction bases unmatched: 12. The CDR3 loop spans 19 amino acids. The CDR3 is CASTLMGLAGGGRYNEQFF. The CDR3 region has the DNA TGTGCCAGCACCCTTATGGGACTAGCGGGAGGGGGTCGCTACAATGAGCAGTTCTTC.

The chain links TRBV6-2 or TRBV6-3 to TRBJ2-5, with a weak D call TRBD1 (6 bases). Trimming pared 6 bases from V and 5 bases from J, leaving 16 bases between. Germline assignment: CDR1 MNHEY and CDR2 SVGEGT. This CDR3 comprises 14 residues. DNA for the CDR3: TGTGCCAGCAGGGAGGAAGGGGGATTTGAGACCCAGTACTTC. It specifies CASREEGGFETQYF.

This clonotype was observed at least ten times. V is TRBV20-1 and J is TRBJ2-3, with D perhaps TRBD1 (5 bases). The V end lost 7 bases, the J end lost 0 bases, and 20 bases lay between the germline ends. Germline V gene data show CDR1 as DFQATT and CDR2 as SNEGSKA (reference sequence). There are 16 residues in the CDR3. CDR3 in amino acids: CSVGETATTSTDTQYF. CDR3 coding DNA: TGCAGTGTAGGAGAGACAGCTACGACTAGCACAGATACGCAGTATTTT.

This clonotype showed up many times. The chain joins TRBV7-8 to TRBJ2-6, with D perhaps matching TRBD2 (6 bases). Trimming removed 5 bases from V and 0 bases from J, with 17 bases in between. CDR1 is SGHVS and CDR2 is FQNEAQ in the germline V gene. The CDR3 is made up of 18 amino acids. The CDR3 DNA is TGTGCCAGCAGCCCACCGGGACTGGATTTCTCTGGGGCCAACGTCCTGACTTTC. This translates into CASSPPGLDFSGANVLTF.

Only a few counts were recorded for this clonotype. A much larger clone sits a single nucleotide away, making a read error possible. This chain uses TRBV7-2 with TRBJ2-2; tentative D call: TRBD2 (5 bases). Germline CDR1 is SGHTA and CDR2 is FQGNSA. The CDR3 covers 14 residues. CDR3 loop: CASSLRMNTGELLF. Here the CDR3 DNA reads TGTGCCAGCAGCTTAAGGATGAACACCGGGGAGCTGCTTTTT.

For this clonotype: A read error may produce the germline difference seen at one junction end. The V call is TRBV29-1, the J call TRBJ2-2; D remains unclear. This CDR3 is 12 amino acids long. CDR1 SQVTM and CDR2 ANQGSEA come from the germline V gene. Here the CDR3 DNA reads TGCGGCGTTGGGCACAGCACCGGGGAGCTGTTTTTT. Translated: CGVGHSTGELFF.

About this clonotype: A clone one base away is much larger, so this may be a read error. This CDR3 fails to terminate in the conserved phenylalanine or tryptophan, so it likely reflects a read error. The J gene is TRBJ1-2, the V gene TRBV25-1; TRBD1 aligns across 10 bases. CDR3 length: 13 amino acids. CDR1 and CDR2 from the germline V gene are MGHDK and SYGVNS. The junction had 4 bases not matched to a gene; V was cut back by 4 bases and J by 8 bases. The CDR3 here is CASSGQGARGYTL. The CDR3 nucleotides are TGTGCCAGCAGTGGACAGGGGGCGAGAGGCTACACCCTC.

This clonotype was detected ten times or more. The chain carries TRBV2 and TRBJ2-3; TRBD2 aligns across 8 bases. Germline CDR1 is SNHLY and CDR2 is FYNNEI. V gave up 0 bases and J gave up 5 bases; unmatched junction bases: 4. The CDR3 runs to 15 residues. In DNA form, the CDR3 reads TGTGCCAGCAGTGAAGCAGCGGGAGTTAGAGATACGCAGTATTTT. This codes for CASSEAAGVRDTQYF.

Ten or more counts support this clonotype. Here the CDR3 reads CSVDVVEQFF. In DNA, the CDR3 is TGCAGCGTTGACGTGGTTGAGCAGTTCTTC. This rearrangement joins TRBV29-1 to TRBJ2-1; no clear D gene. The CDR3 loop spans 10 amino acids. CDR1 and CDR2 (germline): SQVTM, ANQGSEA. V dropped 3 bases and J dropped 9 bases, with 6 bases sitting between them.

This clonotype has a count of ten or more. This rearrangement joins TRBV5-5 to TRBJ2-1; 9 bases are shared with TRBD2. Germline CDR1 SGHKS, CDR2 YYEKEE (reference sequence). Unmatched junction bases numbered 9, after V lost 7 bases and J lost 7 bases. The CDR3 totals 14 residues. The CDR3 loop is CASARTSGGNEQFF. Written as DNA, the CDR3 is TGTGCCAGCGCTCGTACGAGCGGGGGGAATGAGCAGTTCTTC.

The table lists this clonotype with a few counts. The chain recombines TRBV10-3 with TRBJ1-2; no firm D call. Trimming cost V 0 bases and J 8 bases, with 4 bases left between them. The germline V gene encodes CDR1 ENHRY and CDR2 SYGVKD. The CDR3 has 11 residues. CDR3 DNA: TGTGCCATCAGTGAGTCGAGGGGCTACACCTTC. Amino acids: CAISESRGYTF.

Ten or more counts support this clonotype. The chain combines TRBV7-9 with TRBJ2-1, with 13 bases identical to TRBD2. Trimming at V came to 4 bases and at J to 5 bases, leaving 8 bases not matched to a gene. The germline V gene has CDR1 SEHNR and CDR2 FQNEAQ (reference sequence). The CDR3 loop spans 17 amino acids. The CDR3 nucleotides are TGTGCCAGCAGCTACGGCGGACTAGCGGGAGTCCACAATGAGCAGTTCTTC. This gives the protein CASSYGGLAGVHNEQFF. The entire variable domain, with the rest obtained from reference TRBV7-9 and TRBJ2-1, is as follows: DTGVSQNPRHKITKRGQNVTFRCDPISEHNRLYWYRQTLGQGPEFLTYFQNEAQLEKSRLLSDRFSAERPKGSFSTLEIQRTEQGDSAMYLCASSYGGLAGVHNEQFFGPGTRLTVL.

This clonotype was counted at least ten times. The J gene is TRBJ2-1, the V gene TRBV28; TRBD1 or TRBD2 may be the D gene (6 bases each). This CDR3 spans 12 amino acids. Trimming took off 6 bases at V and 8 bases at J, with 11 bases between the two ends. Germline V gene data show CDR1 as MDHEN and CDR2 as SYDVKM. As DNA, the CDR3 is TGTGCCAGCAGGGAGGGGGTCTATGAGCAGTTCTTC. Translating gives CASREGVYEQFF. Variable domain in full (rest from reference TRBV28 and TRBJ2-1): DVKVTQSSRYLVKRTGEKVFLECVQDMDHENMFWYRQDPGLGLRLIYFSYDVKMKEKGDIPEGYSVSREKKERFSLILESASTNQTSMYLCASREGVYEQFFGPGTRLTVL.

This clonotype was observed many times. The CDR3: CASSQIGLHYEQYF. In DNA, the CDR3 is TGTGCCAGCAGTCAGATTGGGCTGCACTACGAGCAGTACTTC. This chain uses TRBV7-6 with TRBJ2-7; D is undetermined. This CDR3 comprises 14 residues. V was cut by 6 bases and J by 3 bases, with 15 bases left in between. Germline CDR1 and CDR2: SGHVS and FNYEAQ.

This clonotype occurred many times. This rearrangement joins TRBV2 to TRBJ2-1; 9 bases match TRBD2. The V segment lost 3 bases and the J segment 12 bases; nucleotides outside the gene matches: 9. The length of the CDR3 is 14 residues. The V gene's germline CDR1 is SNHLY and CDR2 FYNNEI. Here the CDR3 DNA reads TGTGCCAGCAGTGATATTAGCGGGAGTGGAGGGCAGTTCTTC. This encodes CASSDISGSGGQFF.

This clonotype was observed a handful of times. The rearrangement uses TRBV3-1 and TRBJ2-1; maybe TRBD1 (5 bases). The length of the CDR3 is 13 residues. Germline-derived CDR1 and CDR2 are LGHDT and YNNKEL (reference sequence). V was clipped by 4 bases and J by 5 bases, with 9 bases between them. This CDR3 is CASSPQGNNEQFF. CDR3 coding DNA: TGTGCCAGCAGCCCTCAGGGAAACAATGAGCAGTTCTTC.

The chain employs TRBV29-1 and TRBJ2-5; TRBD2 might be the D (6 bases). V was clipped by 6 bases and J by 5 bases, with 19 bases between them. Germline assignment: CDR1 SQVTM and CDR2 ANQGSEA. The CDR3 sequence is 14 residues long. This CDR3 is CSVTQAGAGETQYF. The CDR3 DNA sequence: TGCAGCGTGACTCAAGCGGGCGCTGGGGAGACCCAGTACTTC.

In its sample, this clonotype was seen a few times. The chain carries TRBV4-2 and TRBJ2-2; D is uncertain. This CDR3 region has 14 residues. Per germline, CDR1 LGHNA and CDR2 YNFKEQ. V gave up 1 base and J gave up 7 bases, with 10 bases separating them. CDR3 amino acids: CASSQVGANGELFF. CDR3 nucleotide sequence: TGTGCCAGCAGCCAAGTTGGCGCTAACGGGGAGCTGTTTTTT.

This clonotype showed up many times. The chain carries TRBV27 and TRBJ2-1; 7 nucleotides match TRBD2. The CDR3 runs to 17 residues. Germline trimming cut 3 bases from V and 1 base from J; bases unmatched to any gene: 9. Germline V gives CDR1 MNHEY, CDR2 SMNVEV (reference sequence). The CDR3 DNA follows: TGTGCCAGCAGTTTCGCCAGCGGGGCCGGGTCCTACAATGAGCAGTTCTTC. Its protein product is CASSFASGAGSYNEQFF.

This clonotype was counted at least ten times. The J gene is TRBJ2-7, the V gene TRBV28; 8 bases align to TRBD1. The CDR3 sequence is 14 residues long. The V and J ends lost 2 bases and 3 bases, in that order; junction bases with no gene match: 3. Per the germline V gene, CDR1 is MDHEN and CDR2 is SYDVKM. The CDR3 nucleotides read TGTGCCAGCAGTTTAGAACAGGGGGGCTACGAGCAGTACTTC. The encoded protein is CASSLEQGGYEQYF. The full variable domain, with the rest looked up from reference TRBV28 and TRBJ2-7, is DVKVTQSSRYLVKRTGEKVFLECVQDMDHENMFWYRQDPGLGLRLIYFSYDVKMKEKGDIPEGYSVSREKKERFSLILESASTNQTSMYLCASSLEQGGYEQYFGPGTRLTVT.